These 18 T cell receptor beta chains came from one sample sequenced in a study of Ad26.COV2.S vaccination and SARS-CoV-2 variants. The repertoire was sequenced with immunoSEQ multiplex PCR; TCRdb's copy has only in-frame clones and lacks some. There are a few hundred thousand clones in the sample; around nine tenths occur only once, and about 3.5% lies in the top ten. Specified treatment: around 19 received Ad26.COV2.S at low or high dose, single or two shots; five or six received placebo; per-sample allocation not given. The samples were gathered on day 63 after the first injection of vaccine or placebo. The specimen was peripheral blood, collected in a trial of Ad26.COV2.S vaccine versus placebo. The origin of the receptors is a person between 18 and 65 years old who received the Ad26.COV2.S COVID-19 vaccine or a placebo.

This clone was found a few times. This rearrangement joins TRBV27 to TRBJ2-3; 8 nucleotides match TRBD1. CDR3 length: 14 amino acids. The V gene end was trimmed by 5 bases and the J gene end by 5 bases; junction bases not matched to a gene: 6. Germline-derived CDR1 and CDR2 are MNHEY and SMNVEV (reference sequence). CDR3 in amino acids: CASSPGQGKDTQYF. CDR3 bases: TGTGCCAGCAGTCCCGGACAGGGAAAAGATACGCAGTATTTT.

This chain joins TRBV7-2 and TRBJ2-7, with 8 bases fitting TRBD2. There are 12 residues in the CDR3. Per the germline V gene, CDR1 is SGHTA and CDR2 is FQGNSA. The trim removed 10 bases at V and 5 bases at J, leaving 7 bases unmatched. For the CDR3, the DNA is TGTGCCACCCGCGCGGGGGGCCACGAGCAGTACTTC. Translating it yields CATRAGGHEQYF.

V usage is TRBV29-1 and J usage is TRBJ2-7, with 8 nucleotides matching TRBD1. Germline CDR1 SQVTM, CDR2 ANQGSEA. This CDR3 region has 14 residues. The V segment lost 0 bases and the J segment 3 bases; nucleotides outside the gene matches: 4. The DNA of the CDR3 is TGCAGCGTTGAAGATCGCGACAGGGGCTACGAGCAGTACTTC. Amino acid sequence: CSVEDRDRGYEQYF.

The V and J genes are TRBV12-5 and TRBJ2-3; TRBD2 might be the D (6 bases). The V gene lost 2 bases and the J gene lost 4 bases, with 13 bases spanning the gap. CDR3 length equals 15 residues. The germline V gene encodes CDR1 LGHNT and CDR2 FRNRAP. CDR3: CASGLYPGVADTQYF. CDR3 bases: TGTGCTAGTGGTTTGTACCCGGGGGTAGCAGATACGCAGTATTTT.

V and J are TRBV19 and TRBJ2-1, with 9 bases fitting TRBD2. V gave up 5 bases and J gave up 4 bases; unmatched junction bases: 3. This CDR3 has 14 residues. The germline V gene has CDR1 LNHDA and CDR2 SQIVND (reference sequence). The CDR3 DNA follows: TGTGCCAGTAGTGCTAGCGGGGTGTACAATGAGCAGTTCTTC. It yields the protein CASSASGVYNEQFF.

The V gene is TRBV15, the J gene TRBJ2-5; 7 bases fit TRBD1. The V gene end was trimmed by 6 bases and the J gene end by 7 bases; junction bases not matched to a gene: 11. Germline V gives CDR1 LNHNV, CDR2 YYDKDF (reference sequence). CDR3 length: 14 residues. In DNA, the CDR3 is TGTGCCACCAGTCGAGGGACAGAGAAAGGGACCCAGTACTTC. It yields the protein CATSRGTEKGTQYF.

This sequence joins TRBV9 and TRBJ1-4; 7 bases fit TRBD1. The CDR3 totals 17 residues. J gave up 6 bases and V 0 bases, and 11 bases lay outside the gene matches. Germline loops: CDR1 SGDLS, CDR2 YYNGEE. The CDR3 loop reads CASSVAVGEGGDEKLFF. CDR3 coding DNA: TGTGCCAGCAGCGTAGCAGTCGGGGAAGGGGGCGATGAAAAACTGTTTTTT.

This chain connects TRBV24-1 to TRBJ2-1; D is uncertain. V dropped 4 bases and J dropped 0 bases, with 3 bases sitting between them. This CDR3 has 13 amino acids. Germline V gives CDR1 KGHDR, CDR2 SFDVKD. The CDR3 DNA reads TGTGCCACCAGTGAGGACTCCTACAATGAGCAGTTCTTC. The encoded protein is CATSEDSYNEQFF.

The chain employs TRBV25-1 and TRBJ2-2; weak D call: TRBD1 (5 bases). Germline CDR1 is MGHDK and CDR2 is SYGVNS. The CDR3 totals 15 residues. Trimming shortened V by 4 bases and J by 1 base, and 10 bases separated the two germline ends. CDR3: CASSVGQWNTGELFF. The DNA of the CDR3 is TGTGCCAGCAGTGTCGGACAATGGAACACCGGGGAGCTGTTTTTT.

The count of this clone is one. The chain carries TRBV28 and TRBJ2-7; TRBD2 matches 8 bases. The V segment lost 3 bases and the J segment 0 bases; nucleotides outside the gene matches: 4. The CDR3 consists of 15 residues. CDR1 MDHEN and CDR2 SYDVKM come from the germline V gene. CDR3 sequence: CASSFTAGGSYEQYF. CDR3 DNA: TGTGCCAGCAGTTTCACGGCGGGGGGCTCCTACGAGCAGTACTTC.

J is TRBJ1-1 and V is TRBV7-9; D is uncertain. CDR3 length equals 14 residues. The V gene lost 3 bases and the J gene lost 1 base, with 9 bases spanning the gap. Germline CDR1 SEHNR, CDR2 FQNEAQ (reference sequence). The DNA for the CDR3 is TGTGCCAGCAGCTTTTACGGAGAGAACACTGAAGCTTTCTTT. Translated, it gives CASSFYGENTEAFF.

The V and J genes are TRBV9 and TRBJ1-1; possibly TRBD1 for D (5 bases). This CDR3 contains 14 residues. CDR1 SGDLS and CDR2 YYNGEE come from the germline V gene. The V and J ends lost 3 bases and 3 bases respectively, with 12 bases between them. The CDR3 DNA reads TGTGCCAGCAGCGACGCGACAGTAGACACTGAAGCTTTCTTT. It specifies CASSDATVDTEAFF.

The CDR3 spells CASSEGKDYEQYF. As DNA, the CDR3 is TGTGCCAGCAGTGAGGGCAAGGACTACGAGCAGTACTTC. The rearrangement joins TRBV6-1 to TRBJ2-7; no definite D call. The CDR3 runs to 13 residues. V gave up 3 bases and J gave up 3 bases, with 9 bases separating them. Germline values: CDR1 MNHNS, CDR2 SASEGT.

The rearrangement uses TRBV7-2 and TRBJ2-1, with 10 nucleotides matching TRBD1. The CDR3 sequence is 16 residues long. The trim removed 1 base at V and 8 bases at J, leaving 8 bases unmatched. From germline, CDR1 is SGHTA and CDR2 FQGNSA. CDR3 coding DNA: TGTGCCAGCAGCTTAGGAGGGACAGGGGTATCGGATGAGCAGTTCTTC. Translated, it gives CASSLGGTGVSDEQFF.

In DNA, the CDR3 is TGTGCCAGCAGCCAAGATTACACTCCCTCTGGAAACACCATATATTTT. This gives the protein CASSQDYTPSGNTIYF. The V call is TRBV3-1 (or the pseudogene TRBV3-2), the J call TRBJ1-3; D is unclear. The CDR3 is 16 residues long. CDR1 is LGHDT, CDR2 YNNKEL, per germline (reference sequence). V lost 0 bases, J lost 0 bases, and 9 bases lay in between.

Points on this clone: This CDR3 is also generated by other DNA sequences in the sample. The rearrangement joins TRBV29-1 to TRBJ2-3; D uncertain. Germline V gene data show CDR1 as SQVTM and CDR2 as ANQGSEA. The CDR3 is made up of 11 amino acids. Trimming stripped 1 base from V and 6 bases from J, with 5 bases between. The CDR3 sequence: CSVEVGDTQYF. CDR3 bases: TGCAGCGTTGAAGTAGGGGATACGCAGTATTTT.

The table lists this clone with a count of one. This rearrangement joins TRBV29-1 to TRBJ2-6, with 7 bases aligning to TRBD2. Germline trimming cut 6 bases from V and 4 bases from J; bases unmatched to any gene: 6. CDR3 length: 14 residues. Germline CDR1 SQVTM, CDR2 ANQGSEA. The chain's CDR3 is CSVSGGTGANVLTF. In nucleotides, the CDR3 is TGCAGCGTGTCGGGAGGAACCGGGGCCAACGTCCTGACTTTC.

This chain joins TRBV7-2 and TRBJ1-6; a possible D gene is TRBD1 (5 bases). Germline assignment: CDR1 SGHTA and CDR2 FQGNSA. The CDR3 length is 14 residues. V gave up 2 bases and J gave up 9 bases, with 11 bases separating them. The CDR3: CASSLTRDGSPLHF. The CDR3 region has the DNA TGTGCCAGCAGCTTAACCAGGGATGGTTCACCCCTCCACTTT.